Listed here are 7 T cell receptor beta chains from one sample, sequenced in a study of spatial heterogeneity in lung cancer. The time point was: sample taken at primary tumor resection. TCRdb processed the 5' RACE reads anew with MiXCR; each CDR3 protein has one entry. The data show more than 65,000 distinct CDR3 sequences, 7% to 9% seen once. This sample comprised PBMCs, obtained at surgery. These receptors were obtained from a male donor with early-stage non-small cell lung cancer.

This sequence joins TRBV9 and TRBJ2-3, with 11 bases identical to TRBD2. Unmatched junction bases numbered 9, after V lost 4 bases and J lost 2 bases. Germline V gives CDR1 SGDLS, CDR2 YYNGEE. The CDR3 covers 17 residues. The CDR3 loop is CASSPRTSGLVTDTQYF. DNA of the CDR3: TGTGCCAGCAGCCCGCGGACTAGCGGGCTTGTCACAGATACGCAGTATTTT.

This clonotype was found many times. The V call is TRBV5-5, the J call TRBJ1-2; D is unclear. Trimming left V 0 bases short and J 4 bases short, with 10 bases between. This CDR3 comprises 14 residues. Germline V gene lookup returns CDR1 SGHKS and CDR2 YYEKEE (reference sequence). CDR3 region: CASSLAGEIYGYTF. The CDR3 coding sequence is TGTGCCAGCAGCTTGGCCGGGGAGATCTATGGCTACACCTTC.

At least ten counts were recorded for this clonotype. The chain uses TRBV11-2 and TRBJ2-7, with D perhaps TRBD2 (5 bases). The V and J ends lost 2 bases and 2 bases respectively, with 10 bases between them. The CDR3 spans 14 residues. The V gene's germline CDR1 is SGHAT and CDR2 FQNNGV. This CDR3 reads CASSLKRTAYEQYF. The CDR3 DNA sequence: TGTGCCAGCAGCTTAAAGCGGACCGCCTACGAGCAGTACTTC.

This rearrangement joins TRBV21-1 to TRBJ2-7; TRBD1 was called by the table and not checked on the DNA. TRBV21-1 constitutes a pseudogene. CDR3 length: 14 amino acids. The CDR3 here is CASSKEGGRNEQYF. CDR3 DNA: TGTGCCAGCAGCAAGGAGGGGGGTCGGAACGAGCAGTACTTC.

The gene calls are TRBV7-9 and TRBJ1-2; D is unclear. Deletions cut 1 base from V and 0 bases from J, with 9 bases between. CDR1 and CDR2 from the germline V gene are SEHNR and FQNEAQ (reference sequence). The CDR3 runs 15 residues. The CDR3 here is CASSLVQAANYGYTF. The CDR3 DNA sequence: TGTGCCAGCAGCTTAGTCCAGGCCGCTAACTATGGCTACACCTTC. The whole variable domain, remainder taken from reference TRBV7-9 and TRBJ1-2, is DTGVSQNPRHKITKRGQNVTFRCDPISEHNRLYWYRQTLGQGPEFLTYFQNEAQLEKSRLLSDRFSAERPKGSFSTLEIQRTEQGDSAMYLCASSLVQAANYGYTFGSGTRLTVV.

This clonotype was recorded a few times. The chain carries TRBV5-1 and TRBJ2-7; D is possibly TRBD1 (6 bases). The V gene lost 3 bases and the J gene lost 6 bases, with 10 bases spanning the gap. Germline V gives CDR1 SGHRS, CDR2 YFSETQ. The CDR3 consists of 12 residues. The CDR3 DNA reads as TGCGCCAGCAGCTCGGAAGGGGGCGAGCAGTACTTC. This gives the protein CASSSEGGEQYF.

This clonotype has a count of ten or more. The gene calls are TRBV7-2 and TRBJ2-7, with unresolved D. There are 12 residues in the CDR3. The germline gives CDR1 SGHTA, CDR2 FQGNSA. Trimming stripped 5 bases from V and 2 bases from J, with 7 bases between. DNA for the CDR3: TGTGCCAGCAGCCCCCGGCCCTACGAGCAGTACTTC. Protein sequence: CASSPRPYEQYF.